This TCR beta chain was captured in a study of blood T cells in healthy people across ages. The CDR3 is 16 residues long. After removal of 6 bases from V and 2 bases from J, the junction contained 9 bases not matched to a gene. In germline, CDR1 is MNHNS, CDR2 SASEGT. Using a J-beta primer mix together with a sample-barcoded 5' primer, a second PCR was run for roughly 7 to 11 cycles. In TCRdb, the 5' RACE reads were re-called with MiXCR into one record per CDR3 protein. The data show some 1,000,000 distinct CDR3 sequences, with 25% seen just once and less than 0.85% held by the top ten. This clonotype was observed a few times. The data were also submitted as part of a second study, on T cells of mothers and their children.

The receptor was derived from a girl aged 2-10 years in good health. Material: blood. The chain links TRBV6-1 to TRBJ1-1, with TRBD1 matching 10 bases. The CDR3 loop is CASRSGTGDFNTEAFF. CDR3 nucleotide sequence: TGTGCCAGCAGGTCCGGGACAGGGGATTTTAACACTGAAGCTTTCTTT.